These 5 T cell receptor beta chains came from one sample sequenced in a study of blood T cell repertoires in COVID-19. This table comes from immunoSEQ multiplex PCR, and its TCRdb copy is limited to in-frame clones, with some not included. The sample consists of about 140,000 clones, almost 85% of them appearing once. The sequenced sample was PBMCs or T cells enriched from blood (not recorded which). The receptors originated from a man aged 40-49 years with acute COVID-19.

A few counts support this clone. The chain links TRBV6-2 or TRBV6-3 to TRBJ1-1; D unclear. V lost 4 bases, J lost 6 bases, and 9 bases lay in between. The CDR3 covers 12 residues. Germline V gene lookup returns CDR1 MNHEY and CDR2 SVGEGT. The CDR3 here is CASSWSLAEAFF. DNA for the CDR3: TGTGCCAGCAGTTGGAGTTTGGCTGAAGCTTTCTTT.

This clone was observed a single time. The V gene is TRBV27, the J gene TRBJ1-3; 9 nucleotides agree with TRBD1. The CDR3 is made up of 15 amino acids. The germline CDR1 and CDR2 sequences are MNHEY and SMNVEV (reference sequence). With 1 base clipped from V and 10 bases from J, the junction kept 8 bases outside the gene matches. The CDR3 DNA follows: TGTGCCAGCAGTTTATATTCTAGGGACAGGGAGACCATATATTTT. It translates to CASSLYSRDRETIYF.

This chain links TRBV5-6 with TRBJ2-1; TRBD1 matches at 8 bases. V trimming: 3 bases; J trimming: 8 bases; junction bases outside the gene matches: 10. The length of the CDR3 is 15 residues. The V gene's germline CDR1 is SGHDT and CDR2 YYEEEE. CDR3 amino acids: CASSWTGLGVYEQFF. The CDR3 bases are TGTGCCAGCAGCTGGACAGGGTTAGGAGTTTATGAGCAGTTCTTC.

The rearrangement links TRBV5-1 to TRBJ2-3, with 7 bases lining up with TRBD2. Looked up from germline, CDR1 is SGHRS and CDR2 is YFSETQ. The CDR3 has 15 amino acids. With 2 bases clipped from V and 0 bases from J, the junction kept 3 bases outside the gene matches. The CDR3 spells CASSLLRESTDTQYF. The CDR3 nucleotides are TGCGCCAGCAGCTTATTGCGGGAGAGCACAGATACGCAGTATTTT. Full variable domain (rest looked up from reference TRBV5-1 and TRBJ2-3): KAGVTQTPRYLIKTRGQQVTLSCSPISGHRSVSWYQQTPGQGLQFLFEYFSETQRNKGNFPGRFSGRQFSNSRSEMNVSTLELGDSALYLCASSLLRESTDTQYFGPGTRLTVL.

This chain connects TRBV5-4 to TRBJ2-7; weak D call: TRBD2 (5 bases). The V gene's germline CDR1 is SGHNT and CDR2 YYREEE (reference sequence). Trimming took off 4 bases at V and 1 base at J, with 9 bases between the two ends. This CDR3 contains 13 residues. The CDR3 DNA sequence: TGTGCCAGCAGCCCCGGGATTTCCTACGAGCAGTACTTC. Protein sequence: CASSPGISYEQYF.